The 4 T cell receptor beta chains below come from one sample, sequenced in a study of cytomegalovirus exposure and HLA in healthy donors. The assay was immunoSEQ multiplex PCR, and TCRdb's table has in-frame clones only and misses some. This table holds 110,000 to 150,000 clones, more than 85% found once. Specimen: PBMCs. The receptors shown here come from a young man in good health and CMV-seronegative.

The DNA for the CDR3 is TGTGCCAGCCGATCTCTGACAGAGAATAGCAATCAGCCCCAGCATTTT. Its translation is CASRSLTENSNQPQHF. The genes are TRBV19 and TRBJ1-5; maybe TRBD1 (5 bases). This CDR3 is built from 16 residues. Trimming left V 9 bases short and J 0 bases short, with 18 bases between. The V gene's germline CDR1 is LNHDA and CDR2 SQIVND (reference sequence).

The chain uses TRBV4-1 and TRBJ1-1; no reliable D call. Germline-derived CDR1 and CDR2 are MGHRA and YSYEKL. V was pared by 4 bases and J by 3 bases, with 15 bases between. The CDR3 is made up of 15 amino acids. The CDR3 DNA sequence: TGCGCCAGCAGCCGCCTCCGACAAGACCACACTGAAGCTTTCTTT. The encoded protein is CASSRLRQDHTEAFF.

This chain links TRBV19 with TRBJ2-1; the match to TRBD2 covers 9 bases. J gave up 8 bases and V 1 base, and 6 bases lay outside the gene matches. The CDR3 sequence is 15 residues long. CDR1 and CDR2 from the germline V gene are LNHDA and SQIVND (reference sequence). Here the CDR3 DNA reads TGTGCCAGTAGTATAGTCGCTAGCGGGGCGGATGAGCAGTTCTTC. This translates into CASSIVASGADEQFF. The whole variable domain, remainder taken from reference TRBV19 and TRBJ2-1, is DGGITQSPKYLFRKEGQNVTLSCEQNLNHDAMYWYRQDPGQGLRLIYYSQIVNDFQKGDIAEGYSVSREKKESFPLTVTSAQKNPTAFYLCASSIVASGADEQFFGPGTRLTVL.

This sequence joins TRBV21-1 and TRBJ2-7; the table's TRBD2 call for D was not verified on the DNA. TRBV21-1 has pseudogene status. The CDR3 loop spans 16 amino acids. The CDR3 DNA reads as TGTGCCAGCAGCAAACGAAAGAAAGGAGGATCCTACGAGCAGTACGTC. Residues: CASSKRKKGGSYEQYV.